The entry that follows covers one T cell receptor (beta chain) sequence. Which antigen it targets is not known. Base qualities were left out, and no much larger clone turns up one base away. Collaborating institutions collected whole blood in K2EDTA tubes following their own protocols. Collaborator samples were shipped for TCRbeta analysis as frozen whole blood, isolated PBMCs, or DNA extracted from either sample type. The immunoSEQ Assay, a bias-controlled multiplex PCR, was used to amplify TCRbeta CDR3 regions from genomic DNA. The source study handled its data this way. Nucleated cell counts per sample were estimated from amplification of reference gene primers within the assay. To quantify the absolute abundance of each unique TCRbeta CDR3 rearrangement, sequence reads were collapsed and filtered. For each sample, productive Simpson clonality was calculated by taking the square root of Simpson's diversity index across productive rearrangements. TCRdb carries this immuneACCESS record with in-frame sequences only. Its versions omit some clonotypes, under half of them owing to an unresolved V gene in the studies checked, with the rest unexplained. The DNA gave D and trimming, while V, J and clone size come from that table. The sample profile shows some 80,000 clones; 88% of them were found once. Jointly, the top ten make up around 20% of the sample.

This sample stems from a study of blood T cell repertoires in COVID-19 (dated by TCRdb to the early 2020s). Broadly, across the study: Samples from collaborators originated in the United States, Italy and Spain and spanned both the acute and convalescent phases of COVID-19. The prospective study material was composed of cDNA or gDNA derived from T cells, B-cell-depleted T cells, or PBMCs. The dataset comprised deeply sampled blood TCRbeta repertoires from subjects exposed to, actively infected with, or recovered from COVID-19. A freely available public database, intended as a resource for researchers studying the immune response to SARS-CoV-2, is where the repertoires were released. Samples came from the ongoing ImmuneRACE study (first 160 participants) plus 1,254 subjects from 6 global collaborators. A de-identified subject ID, COVID-19 status, age in years and sex were almost always included in the sample metadata. Where available, HLA class I and class II types were taken from metadata supplied by the sample provider and were not determined by assay-based typing.

Study-wide conclusions, independent of this receptor: The quantity of clinical and demographic metadata differed by source and by participant and was supplied without curation.

There are 14 amino acids in the CDR3, from cysteine to phenylalanine inclusive. The DNA shown is the 42-base CDR3, in frame from base 1. V trim: 7 bases; J trim: 2 bases; unmatched bases: 5. Per the germline V gene (reference sequence), MNHNY is the CDR1 and SVGAGI is the CDR2. This sequence uses TRBV6-6 and TRBJ1-1, with 9 junctional bases fitting TRBD1. The origin of this receptor is a human donor in a cohort sampled during active COVID-19. The sequenced sample was peripheral blood. The nucleotide sequence is TGTGCCAGCAACGGACAGGGGTCCAACACTGAAGCTTTCTTT. It translates to CASNGQGSNTEAFF.